This T cell receptor beta chain was identified in a study of Ad26.COV2.S vaccination and SARS-CoV-2 variants. Study-level results: The authors reported substantial breadth in spike-specific CD8+ and CD4+ T cell responses after vaccination. Non-spike TCR breadth was similar in vaccine and placebo recipients.

In the case of this clone: The antigen remains undetermined.

The protocol was immunoSEQ multiplex PCR, while the TCRdb copy is restricted to in-frame clones and leaves out a portion. The sample records 300,000 to 350,000 clones, approximately 86% being singletons. The CDR3 contains 15 residues. The treatment: roughly 18 received Ad26.COV2.S at low or high dose, single or two shots; about 5 received placebo; per-sample allocation not given. Samples were taken on day 63 after the first vaccine or placebo injection. An adult of 18-55 years in Boston served as donor. This TCR came from a person aged 18-60 years who received the Ad26.COV2.S COVID-19 vaccine or a placebo. The V and J genes are TRBV21-1 and TRBJ2-5; the tabulated D call, TRBD1, remains unverified against the DNA. TRBV21-1 is listed as a pseudogene. Specimen: peripheral blood, collected in a trial of Ad26.COV2.S vaccine versus placebo. The CDR3 spells CASSKTGQGEETQYF. CDR3 nucleotide sequence: TGTGCCAGCAGCAAAACCGGACAGGGCGAAGAGACCCAGTACTTC.